The clone carrying this T cell receptor beta chain showed up just a few times. Sequencing used immunoSEQ multiplex PCR; TCRdb keeps in-frame clones, though not all of them. The sample yields about 60,000 clones, about 87% seen once. This sample is part of a study of OX40 agonist ivuxolimab in advanced cancers. Trimming removed 6 bases at V and 5 bases at J, with 7 bases between. CDR3 length equals 11 residues. Germline values: CDR1 MNHEY, CDR2 SVGAGI. Patients with a history of autoimmune disease or on systemic immunosuppression were excluded. Sequences were derived from CD4+ or CD8+ T cells sorted from blood, sampled in a trial of the OX40 agonist ivuxolimab. The V gene is TRBV6-5, the J gene TRBJ1-2; unclear D gene. This receptor was taken from an adult with an advanced solid tumor such as melanoma, head and neck, liver or kidney cancer. This CDR3 reads CASSQGYGYTF. The CDR3 nucleotides are TGTGCCAGCAGCCAAGGGTATGGCTACACCTTC.